Listed below are T cell receptor beta chains from one sample, sequenced in a study of human T cells and chemical hapten exposure. TCRdb reprocessed the RACE reads via MiXCR and lists one record per CDR3 protein. The sample contains about 82,000 distinct CDR3 sequences, less than 14% of which appear only once. The material sequenced was whole blood, taken in connection with sensitization to the hapten diphenylcyclopropenone (DPC). The origin of the receptors is a woman between 45 and 65 years old with alopecia areata. Some clones in this sample may be carry-over from other donors' samples. Each CDR3 is given with its conserved first and last residue. D genes are given only for firm matches. Rows give clone size only sometimes, using once, few, many, or a class for an expanded clone.

TRBV7-8	once	TRBJ1-1	-	CASSFRGGANTEAFF	TGTGCCAGCAGCTTTCGAGGCGGGGCGAACACTGAAGCTTTCTTT
TRBV9	-	TRBJ2-3	-	CASSVLDSGDTQYF	TGTGCCAGCAGCGTACTAGACTCGGGAGATACGCAGTATTTT
TRBV2	few	TRBJ2-7	TRBD1	CASSEGGDRAYEQYF	TGTGCCAGCAGTGAAGGAGGGGACAGGGCCTACGAGCAGTACTTC
TRBV5-6	-	TRBJ1-4	-	CASSARPRPNEKLFF	TGTGCCAGCAGCGCAAGACCCAGGCCTAATGAAAAACTGTTTTTT
TRBV7-6	many	TRBJ1-2	-	CASSPVGGGYTF	TGTGCCAGCAGCCCGGTCGGTGGTGGCTACACCTTC
TRBV24-1	few	TRBJ2-3	-	CATSDSYTDTQYF	TGTGCCACCAGTGATTCCTACACAGATACGCAGTATTTT
TRBV11-2	-	TRBJ1-2	TRBD1	CASSAGQFNYGYTF	TGTGCCAGCAGCGCGGGACAGTTCAACTATGGCTACACCTTC
TRBV5-1	many	TRBJ2-1	TRBD2	CASSFSGSGYEQFF	TGCGCCAGCAGCTTCAGCGGGAGTGGGTATGAGCAGTTCTTC
TRBV6-2/TRBV6-3	few	TRBJ2-2	TRBD2	CASRLGGSNTGELFF	TGTGCCAGCCGTTTGGGGGGGTCGAACACCGGGGAGCTGTTTTTT
TRBV7-6	few	TRBJ2-5	TRBD2	CASSSTLAGGIGDQYF	TGTGCCAGCAGCTCTACACTAGCGGGAGGGATCGGAGACCAGTACTTC
TRBV11-2	few	TRBJ2-7	TRBD1	CASSLGDRAGEQYF	TGTGCCAGCAGCTTAGGGGACAGGGCCGGCGAGCAGTACTTC
TRBV30	few	TRBJ1-4	-	CAWSPLAGQNEKLFF	TGTGCCTGGAGTCCCCTGGCAGGTCAAAATGAAAAACTGTTTTTT
TRBV6-2/TRBV6-3	many	TRBJ2-2	TRBD2	CASGSGRLGDTGELFF	TGTGCCAGCGGTAGCGGGAGGTTAGGGGACACCGGGGAGCTGTTTTTT
TRBV29-1	few	TRBJ2-4	-	CSVSDPRRNIQYF	TGCAGCGTATCGGACCCTAGGCGGAACATTCAGTACTTC
TRBV29-1	many	TRBJ2-1	TRBD2	CSGEGGRAYNEQFF	TGCAGCGGGGAAGGCGGGAGGGCCTACAATGAGCAGTTCTTC
TRBV19	many	TRBJ2-6	-	CASSAHKPSGANVLTF	TGTGCCAGTAGTGCGCATAAGCCGTCTGGGGCCAACGTCCTGACTTTC
TRBV5-5	many	TRBJ2-3	-	CASKLGRGLSTDTQYF	TGTGCCAGCAAGCTTGGCAGGGGTTTAAGCACAGATACGCAGTATTTT
TRBV19	-	TRBJ2-1	TRBD2	CASGLTSGRKFF	TGTGCCAGCGGGCTGACTAGCGGGAGAAAGTTCTTC
TRBV24-1	many	TRBJ2-3	-	CASQDSGPVHTQYF	TGTGCCAGCCAGGACTCGGGGCCCGTTCATACGCAGTATTTT
TRBV20-1	many	TRBJ2-1	-	CSARQRALNHEQFF	TGCAGTGCTAGACAGCGGGCCCTGAACCATGAGCAGTTCTTC
TRBV4-2	many	TRBJ2-4	TRBD2	CASSQGGGPTAKNIQYF	TGTGCCAGCAGCCAGGGCGGGGGGCCGACAGCCAAAAACATTCAGTACTTC
TRBV6-5	many	TRBJ1-3	-	CASSYSTAWNSENTIYF	TGTGCCAGCAGTTACTCGACGGCGTGGAACTCTGAAAACACCATATATTTT